The 32 T cell receptor beta chains below come from one sample, sequenced in a study of T cells after posttransplantation cyclophosphamide. A marrow graft followed busulfan-fludarabine conditioning, with cyclophosphamide on days +3 and +4. Assay: immunoSEQ multiplex PCR; the TCRdb copy retains only in-frame clones and omits some. This repertoire holds under 4,000 clones, and none appear only once. The starting material was PBMCs, obtained 84 days after allogeneic stem cell transplant with posttransplant cyclophosphamide. The receptors come from a female patient between 40 and 55 years old who received an allogeneic stem cell transplant from a related donor, was CMV-positive, and had no GVHD. Some T cells may be supplied by the graft donor.

This clone has a count of ten or more. The chain is built from TRBV7-3 and TRBJ2-2, with D hard to call. The length of the CDR3 is 13 residues. Germline CDR1 SGHTA, CDR2 FQGTGA. V dropped 5 bases and J dropped 6 bases, with 10 bases sitting between them. The CDR3 nucleotides read TGTGCCAGCAGCCCAGTGCAGTCCGGGGAGCTGTTTTTT. Protein: CASSPVQSGELFF. Full variable domain (outside the CDR3, taken from reference TRBV7-3 and TRBJ2-2): GAGVSQTPSNKVTEKGKYVELRCDPISGHTALYWYRQSLGQGPEFLIYFQGTGAADDSGLPNDRFFAVRPEGSVSTLKIQRTERGDSAVYLCASSPVQSGELFFGEGSRLTVL.

This clone has at least ten counts. The chain links TRBV28 to TRBJ2-1; 9 nucleotides align to TRBD1. Germline V gene data show CDR1 as MDHEN and CDR2 as SYDVKM. With 8 bases clipped from V and 5 bases from J, the junction kept 7 bases outside the gene matches. The CDR3 is 14 amino acids. The CDR3 loop reads CASRGQGLNNEQFF. CDR3 sequence (DNA): TGTGCCAGCCGAGGACAGGGGCTAAACAATGAGCAGTTCTTC. The full variable domain, with the rest looked up from reference TRBV28 and TRBJ2-1, is DVKVTQSSRYLVKRTGEKVFLECVQDMDHENMFWYRQDPGLGLRLIYFSYDVKMKEKGDIPEGYSVSREKKERFSLILESASTNQTSMYLCASRGQGLNNEQFFGPGTRLTVL.

This clone was detected many times. The V call is TRBV5-1, the J call TRBJ1-4; the match to TRBD1 covers 8 bases. The CDR3 contains 15 residues. With 5 bases clipped from V and 4 bases from J, the junction kept 7 bases outside the gene matches. In germline, CDR1 is SGHRS, CDR2 YFSETQ. CDR3 bases: TGCGCCAGCAGGGTCGGACAGGGAAGTAATGAAAAACTGTTTTTT. Protein: CASRVGQGSNEKLFF.

This clone was observed at least ten times. This chain uses TRBV5-1 with TRBJ2-3; 14 nucleotides agree with TRBD2. Per germline, CDR1 SGHRS and CDR2 YFSETQ. J gave up 4 bases and V 4 bases, and 8 bases lay outside the gene matches. The CDR3 length is 17 residues. This CDR3 is CASSPLTSGGVADTQYF. The CDR3 DNA reads as TGCGCCAGCAGCCCCTTGACTAGCGGGGGGGTTGCAGATACGCAGTATTTT.

This clone came up many times. The chain employs TRBV7-8 and TRBJ2-5; possibly TRBD2 for D (6 bases). Looked up from germline, CDR1 is SGHVS and CDR2 is FQNEAQ. The CDR3 runs to 16 residues. Trimming left V 2 bases short and J 1 base short, with 14 bases between. CDR3 sequence (DNA): TGTGCCAGCAGCTTAATAAGGGGCGGGGCCCAAGAGACCCAGTACTTC. This sequence encodes CASSLIRGGAQETQYF.

Written as DNA, the CDR3 is TGTGCCAGTAGTTCCGGGGGGCCAAACTACGAGCAGTACTTC. Translating gives CASSSGGPNYEQYF. The J gene is TRBJ2-7, the V gene TRBV19, with TRBD2 as a possible D gene (7 bases). Trimming removed 5 bases at V and 3 bases at J, with 14 bases between. CDR1 LNHDA and CDR2 SQIVND come from the germline V gene (reference sequence). The CDR3 spans 14 residues.

The sample holds many counts of this clone. The CDR3 coding sequence is TGTGCCAGCCAGAGCGGATCCTATGGCTACACCTTC. It yields the protein CASQSGSYGYTF. The chain joins TRBV19 to TRBJ1-2; D not resolved. Germline assignment: CDR1 LNHDA and CDR2 SQIVND (reference sequence). Trimming shortened V by 9 bases and J by 4 bases, and 12 bases separated the two germline ends. The CDR3 sequence is 12 residues long. Drawing the rest from reference TRBV19 and TRBJ1-2, the complete variable domain is DGGITQSPKYLFRKEGQNVTLSCEQNLNHDAMYWYRQDPGQGLRLIYYSQIVNDFQKGDIAEGYSVSREKKESFPLTVTSAQKNPTAFYLCASQSGSYGYTFGSGTRLTVV.

This chain connects TRBV27 to TRBJ2-5, with TRBD1 matching over 12 bases. Germline V gene sequence: CDR1 MNHEY, CDR2 SMNVEV (reference sequence). Losses at the gene ends were 5 bases for V and 4 bases for J; bases not matched to a gene: 8. This CDR3 is built from 16 residues. The CDR3 DNA sequence: TGTGCCAGCAGTCAGGGGGGGGACAGGGGGCGAGAGACCCAGTACTTC. Its protein is CASSQGGDRGRETQYF.

This clone occurred many times. The V call is TRBV4-3, the J call TRBJ1-2, with D maybe TRBD1 (6 bases). The germline CDR1 and CDR2 sequences are LGHNA and YSLEER. V was pared by 3 bases and J by 2 bases, with 13 bases between. This CDR3 contains 15 residues. The CDR3 DNA reads as TGCGCCAGCAGCCACTCAACGGACAGAAACTATGGCTACACCTTC. Translating gives CASSHSTDRNYGYTF.

This clone came up a few times. The rearrangement joins TRBV6-5 to TRBJ1-2, with D perhaps matching TRBD1 (5 bases). There are 15 residues in the CDR3. V shed 6 bases and J shed 6 bases, with 20 bases lying between them. Per the germline V gene, CDR1 is MNHEY and CDR2 is SVGAGI. The CDR3: CASRGQGGPPNGYTF. As DNA, the CDR3 is TGTGCCAGCAGAGGGCAGGGAGGCCCCCCAAATGGCTACACCTTC.

This clone was counted at least ten times. The V call is TRBV2, the J call TRBJ2-7; a weak D match, TRBD2 (5 bases). Trimming pared 8 bases from V and 3 bases from J, leaving 11 bases between. The germline CDR1 and CDR2 sequences are SNHLY and FYNNEI. The CDR3 loop spans 12 amino acids. CDR3: CASAIGLYEQYF. CDR3 coding DNA: TGTGCCAGCGCCATAGGACTCTACGAGCAGTACTTC.

The chain employs TRBV9 and TRBJ1-1, with 8 bases lining up with TRBD1. The CDR3 sequence is 15 residues long. The V and J ends lost 6 bases and 0 bases, in that order; junction bases with no gene match: 7. Germline-derived CDR1 and CDR2 are SGDLS and YYNGEE. This CDR3 is CASTGGADMNTEAFF. The CDR3 DNA reads as TGTGCCAGCACAGGGGGCGCGGATATGAACACTGAAGCTTTCTTT.

This clone was counted many times. The chain links TRBV5-6 to TRBJ1-2; TRBD1 matches at 7 bases. V shed 4 bases, J shed 4 bases, and the junction held 10 bases outside the gene matches. Germline V gene sequence: CDR1 SGHDT, CDR2 YYEEEE. The CDR3 runs 15 residues. CDR3 DNA sequence: TGTGCCAGCAGCCGCGTGGAGGCAGGGGGCTATGGCTACACCTTC. Residues: CASSRVEAGGYGYTF.

The rearrangement links TRBV6-2 or TRBV6-3 to TRBJ2-2, with TRBD2 matching 13 bases. CDR3 length equals 17 residues. V lost 3 bases and J lost 6; bases outside the gene matches: 7. The germline V gene has CDR1 MNHEY and CDR2 SVGEGT. As DNA, the CDR3 is TGTGCCAGCAGTTATGTTCGACTAGCGGGGGGCCCCGGGGAGCTGTTTTTT. As protein: CASSYVRLAGGPGELFF.

In its sample, this clone was seen many times. The chain combines TRBV10-3 with TRBJ1-1; D ambiguous. CDR1 is ENHRY, CDR2 SYGVKD, per germline. Trimming cost V 0 bases and J 1 base, with 3 bases left between them. CDR3 length equals 13 residues. CDR3 amino acids: CAISESQNTEAFF. The CDR3 region has the DNA TGTGCCATCAGTGAGTCTCAGAACACTGAAGCTTTCTTT.

This clone appeared many times. This rearrangement joins TRBV12-3 or TRBV12-4 to TRBJ1-1; perhaps TRBD1 as D (6 bases). CDR3 size: 14 residues. Trimming pared 6 bases from V and 5 bases from J, leaving 16 bases between. The CDR3 reads CASRLHRDWTEAFF. Here the CDR3 DNA reads TGTGCCAGCAGACTTCACAGGGATTGGACTGAAGCTTTCTTT.

This clone occurred many times. The rearrangement uses TRBV29-1 and TRBJ2-2; D is unresolved. CDR3 size: 11 residues. Trimming removed 7 bases at V and 7 bases at J, with 10 bases between. Per germline, CDR1 SQVTM and CDR2 ANQGSEA. For the CDR3, the DNA is TGCAGCGGTCTCTACTACGGGGAGCTGTTTTTT. Translated, it gives CSGLYYGELFF.

This clone was seen repeatedly, ten times or more. V is TRBV19 and J is TRBJ1-6; possible D gene TRBD1, 5 bases. Germline V CDR1 and CDR2: LNHDA, SQIVND (reference sequence). Between the trimmed V and J ends, which lost 5 bases and 7 bases, there was a span of 12 bases. There are 14 residues in the CDR3. The CDR3 is CASSSQGENSPLHF. CDR3 DNA sequence: TGTGCCAGTAGTTCCCAGGGAGAAAATTCACCCCTCCACTTT.

The chain recombines TRBV5-1 with TRBJ2-7, with D uncertain. The CDR3 totals 16 residues. V was pared by 0 bases and J by 2 bases, with 15 bases between. The germline V gene has CDR1 SGHRS and CDR2 YFSETQ. The DNA of the CDR3 is TGCGCCAGCAGCTTGGCCACGAGCGCAGATCCCTACGAGCAGTACTTC. Amino acid sequence: CASSLATSADPYEQYF.

This clone was counted between two and nine times. J is TRBJ1-6 and V is TRBV5-1; TRBD1 matches 7 bases. Germline V gene lookup returns CDR1 SGHRS and CDR2 YFSETQ. CDR3 size: 16 residues. The V gene end was trimmed by 5 bases and the J gene end by 13 bases; junction bases not matched to a gene: 18. CDR3 residues: CASRIGPGQSSRPLHF. The CDR3 DNA is TGCGCCAGCAGAATTGGTCCGGGACAGTCATCTCGGCCCCTCCACTTT.

The table lists this clone with many counts. V is TRBV5-6 and J is TRBJ2-7, with TRBD1 identical over 7 bases. This CDR3 contains 13 residues. V was clipped by 4 bases and J by 3 bases; unmatched bases: 4. Germline V gene data show CDR1 as SGHDT and CDR2 as YYEEEE. The CDR3 loop reads CASSRTGVYEQYF. Written as DNA, the CDR3 is TGTGCCAGCAGCCGGACAGGAGTCTACGAGCAGTACTTC.

This clone was counted at least ten times. This chain connects TRBV29-1 to TRBJ1-1, with 8 bases fitting TRBD1. The CDR3 totals 15 residues. With 4 bases clipped from V and 0 bases from J, the junction kept 7 bases outside the gene matches. Per the germline V gene, CDR1 is SQVTM and CDR2 is ANQGSEA. CDR3: CSVGTDRVMNTEAFF. CDR3 sequence (DNA): TGCAGCGTTGGGACGGACAGGGTGATGAACACTGAAGCTTTCTTT.

The sample holds many counts of this clone. CDR3 residues: CASSSGDRYEQYF. DNA for the CDR3: TGTGCCAGCAGTTCCGGGGACAGGTACGAGCAGTACTTC. The rearrangement joins TRBV27 to TRBJ2-7, with 8 bases lining up with TRBD1. CDR3 length: 13 amino acids. Per germline, CDR1 MNHEY and CDR2 SMNVEV (reference sequence). V was pared by 4 bases and J by 4 bases, with 3 bases of the junction left unmatched.

This clone was counted ten times or more. The V gene is TRBV5-6, the J gene TRBJ2-3; 11 bases line up with TRBD2. Germline assignment: CDR1 SGHDT and CDR2 YYEEEE. The CDR3 length is 16 residues. J was trimmed by 9 bases and V by 1 base; bases with no gene match: 10. CDR3 in DNA: TGTGCCAGCAGCTTGTCCTTGGTAGCGGGGGGGCCGACGCAGTATTTT. This sequence encodes CASSLSLVAGGPTQYF.

This clone was picked up many times. This sequence joins TRBV7-2 and TRBJ1-2; 9 bases align to TRBD1. The trim removed 2 bases at V and 3 bases at J, leaving 4 bases unmatched. The CDR3 length is 15 residues. Germline CDR1 SGHTA, CDR2 FQGNSA. CDR3 DNA sequence: TGTGCCAGCAGCTTAAAACAGGGGGCGGACTATGGCTACACCTTC. This translates into CASSLKQGADYGYTF.

The sample holds many counts of this clone. The V and J genes are TRBV2 and TRBJ2-1; possibly TRBD1 or TRBD2 for D (6 bases each). V lost 0 bases to trimming and J lost 9 bases, with 9 bases between them. The CDR3 loop spans 13 amino acids. Germline CDR1 SNHLY, CDR2 FYNNEI. CDR3 DNA: TGTGCCAGCAGTGAAGCACAGGGAGGTGAGCAGTTCTTC. Protein sequence: CASSEAQGGEQFF.

In this sample, this clone turned up many times. The V and J genes are TRBV28 and TRBJ1-1; TRBD1 matches at 8 bases. The CDR3 totals 15 residues. J was trimmed by 5 bases and V by 1 base; bases with no gene match: 6. Germline lookup yields CDR1 MDHEN and CDR2 SYDVKM. CDR3: CASSLFPGGGTEAFF. CDR3 nucleotides: TGTGCCAGCAGTTTATTTCCAGGGGGCGGGACTGAAGCTTTCTTT.

This clone was seen a handful of times. This chain joins TRBV9 and TRBJ2-7; D is uncertain. Germline CDR1 and CDR2: SGDLS and YYNGEE. This CDR3 has 15 amino acids. DNA of the CDR3: TGTGTCATTAGTTTCAAACAGAAGACGGCATACGAGCAGTACTTC. Encoded protein: CVISFKQKTAYEQYF.

At least ten counts were recorded for this clone. The V gene is TRBV5-3, the J gene TRBJ1-4; no clear D gene. TRBV5-3 is flagged as an ORF with uncertain function. V was trimmed by 2 bases and J by 0 bases, leaving 11 bases between them. This CDR3 is 16 amino acids long. The CDR3 DNA is TGTGCCAGAAGCTTAGGAGGGTGGGCAACTAATGAAAAACTGTTTTTT. As protein: CARSLGGWATNEKLFF.

This clone was picked up many times. CDR3 DNA sequence: TGTGCCAGCAGTCGTTGGACAGTCAATCAGCCCCAGCATTTT. Its translation: CASSRWTVNQPQHF. V and J are TRBV28 and TRBJ1-5, with D maybe TRBD1 (6 bases). Trimming stripped 5 bases from V and 3 bases from J, with 11 bases between. Germline CDR1 MDHEN, CDR2 SYDVKM. This CDR3 region has 14 residues.

By sample share, this clone is large. The V gene is TRBV19, the J gene TRBJ1-2; D is unresolved. This CDR3 is built from 16 residues. V lost 6 bases and J 0 bases, leaving 17 bases between the germline ends. Germline V gives CDR1 LNHDA, CDR2 SQIVND (reference sequence). The CDR3 is CASRKTRQSTNYGYTF. CDR3 coding DNA: TGTGCCAGTAGGAAGACACGGCAAAGTACTAACTATGGCTACACCTTC.

At least ten counts were recorded for this clone. The chain has TRBV5-4 and TRBJ2-1; 12 nucleotides match TRBD2. Trimming at V came to 0 bases and at J to 6 bases, leaving 4 bases not matched to a gene. Germline CDR1 SGHNT, CDR2 YYREEE (reference sequence). This CDR3 region has 16 residues. CDR3 nucleotides: TGTGCCAGCAGCTTGGGACTAGCGGGGGCGACCAATGAGCAGTTCTTC. Translating it yields CASSLGLAGATNEQFF.